This record covers a single T cell receptor beta chain. Its target is not known. This entry belongs to a study of shared clonotypes between healthy human individuals. Points from the study as a whole: Clonotype sharing across donors was expected to vary with sequencing depth. A handful of donors showed sharing of about 5.5% of naive CD4 clonotypes. Relative to their counterparts shared across all four donors, non-shared clonotypes exhibited diminished generation probabilities.

Trimming cost V 0 bases and J 2 bases; bases outside gene matches: 1. This CDR3 spans 15 amino acids. Germline lookup yields CDR1 SGHKS and CDR2 YYEKEE (reference sequence). The naive CD8 population came from CD45RO-negative cells selected for CCR7, without terminally differentiated effector memory CD45RA+ cells. Clones were sequenced by immunoSEQ multiplex PCR, and TCRdb holds only the in-frame ones, with some missing. Among some 740,000 clones listed, almost 95% were seen once. The TCR originated in a man under 40 in good health. The J gene is TRBJ2-7, the V gene TRBV5-5; 11 bases match TRBD1. The sample taken for sequencing was naive CD8+ T cells sorted from blood. CDR3 in amino acids: CASSLEGQGAYEQYF. In nucleotides, the CDR3 is TGTGCCAGCAGCTTGGAGGGACAGGGGGCCTACGAGCAGTACTTC.